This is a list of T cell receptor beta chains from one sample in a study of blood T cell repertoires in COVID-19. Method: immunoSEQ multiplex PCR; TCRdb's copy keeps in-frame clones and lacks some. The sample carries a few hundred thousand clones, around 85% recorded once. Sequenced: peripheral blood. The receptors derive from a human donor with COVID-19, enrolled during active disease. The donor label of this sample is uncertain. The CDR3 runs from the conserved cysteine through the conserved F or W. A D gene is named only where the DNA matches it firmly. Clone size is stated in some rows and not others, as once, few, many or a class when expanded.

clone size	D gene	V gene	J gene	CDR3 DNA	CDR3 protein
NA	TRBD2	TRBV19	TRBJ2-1	TGTGCCAGTAGAGGGGGGCTGGGACTAGCGGTATACAATGAGCAGTTCTTC	CASRGGLGLAVYNEQFF
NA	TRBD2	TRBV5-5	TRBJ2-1	TGTGCCAGCAGGGATCTAGCGGGGAGACACAATGAGCAGTTCTTC	CASRDLAGRHNEQFF
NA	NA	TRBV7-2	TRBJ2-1	TGTGCCAGCAGCCCACAGGTTAACTCCTACAATGAGCAGTTCTTC	CASSPQVNSYNEQFF
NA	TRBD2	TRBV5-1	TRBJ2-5	TGCGCCAGCAGCTTGGCGGGACTAGCGCGCCAGACCCAGTACTTC	CASSLAGLARQTQYF
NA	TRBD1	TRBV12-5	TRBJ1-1	TGTGCTAGTGGTTTGGTACGTCAAGGGGGCGCACTGTCGAGGACTGAAGCTTTCTTT	CASGLVRQGGALSRTEAFF
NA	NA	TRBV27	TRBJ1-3	TGTGCCAGCAGTGGTTTGGGGGACTCCGGAAACACCATATATTTT	CASSGLGDSGNTIYF
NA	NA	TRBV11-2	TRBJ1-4	TGTGCCAGCAGCCCTATTAATGAAAAACTGTTTTTT	CASSPINEKLFF
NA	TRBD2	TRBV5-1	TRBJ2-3	TGCGCCAGCAGCTTGGATGGGAGGGCAGGTTCCCCTGATACGCAGTATTTT	CASSLDGRAGSPDTQYF
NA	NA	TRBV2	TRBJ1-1	TGTGCCAGCAGTGCGGGGAGAGCGAACACTGAAGCTTTCTTT	CASSAGRANTEAFF
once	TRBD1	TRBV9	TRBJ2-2	TGTGCCAGCAGCGTAGGTGGGACAGTCTTGAACACCGGGGAGCTGTTTTTT	CASSVGGTVLNTGELFF
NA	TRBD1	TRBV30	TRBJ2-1	TGTGCCTGGAGTGTGTGGGGCCGGCAGGGGGTCAATGAGCAGTTCTTC	CAWSVWGRQGVNEQFF
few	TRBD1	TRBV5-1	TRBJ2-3	TGCGCCAGCAGCATCACGAGACAGGGGGATACGCAGTATTTT	CASSITRQGDTQYF
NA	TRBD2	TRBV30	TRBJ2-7	TGTGCCTGGAGTAGGGCGGGAGGGCTTTACGAGCAGTACTTC	CAWSRAGGLYEQYF
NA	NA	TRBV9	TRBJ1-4	TGTGCCAGCAGTCGGGTCGGCGGGCTTGACCCGCGGGGGGAAAAACTGTTTTTT	CASSRVGGLDPRGEKLFF
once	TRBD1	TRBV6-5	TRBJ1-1	TGTGCCAGCACCAGGACAGGGGGCTGGGCTGAAGCTTTCTTT	CASTRTGGWAEAFF
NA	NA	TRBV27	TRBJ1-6	TGTGCCAGCGCTCGGATTGGGGGCGAGTCACCCCTCCACTTT	CASARIGGESPLHF
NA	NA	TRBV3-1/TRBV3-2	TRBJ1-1	TGTGCCAGCAGCCTTCAGGGGACGAACACTGAAGCTTTCTTT	CASSLQGTNTEAFF
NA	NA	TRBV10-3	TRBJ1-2	TGTGCCATCAGTCCGGGTGGGCGGACAATTTCCTATGGCTACACCTTC	CAISPGGRTISYGYTF
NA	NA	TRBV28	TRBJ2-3	TGTGCCAGCAGTACCCCCCTCCAGAACACAGATACGCAGTATTTT	CASSTPLQNTDTQYF
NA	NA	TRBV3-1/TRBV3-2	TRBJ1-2	TGTGCCAGCAGCCACTCCATTCAGGTTAACTATGGCTACACCTTC	CASSHSIQVNYGYTF
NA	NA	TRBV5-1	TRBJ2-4	TGCGCCAGCAGCTTGCTGGGGGGATCCAAAAACATTCAGTACTTC	CASSLLGGSKNIQYF
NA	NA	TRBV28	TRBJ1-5	TGTGCCAGCAGTTTAAAGGGGTGGAATAGCAATCAGCCCCAGCATTTT	CASSLKGWNSNQPQHF
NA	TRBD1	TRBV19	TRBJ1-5	TGTGCCAGTAGTACCCCGGGGACAGGTAGGTATCAGCCCCAGCATTTT	CASSTPGTGRYQPQHF
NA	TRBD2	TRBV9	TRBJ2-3	TGTGCCAGCAGCGTAGGTGCTGGACTAGCGGCTATTTACACAGATACGCAGTATTTT	CASSVGAGLAAIYTDTQYF
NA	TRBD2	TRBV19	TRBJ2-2	TGTGCCAGTACCTTAGCCGGGACTAGGGACACCGGGGAGCTGTTTTTT	CASTLAGTRDTGELFF